This passage covers 2 T cell receptor beta chains from one sample sequenced in a study of CD8+ T cells in alopecia areata. The treatment was: oral pan-JAK inhibitor, 5-10 mg twice daily. TCR sequencing used cDNA made by reverse transcription of extracted RNA. Some clones are missing from TCRdb's copy, which holds only in-frame ones; the method was immunoSEQ multiplex PCR. The sample consists of about 260,000 clones, 60% of them appearing once. Sequencing was performed on CD4+ T cells sorted from blood, taken around week 52, from a patient treated with tofacitinib. These receptors were obtained from a human donor with alopecia areata.

This clone was seen a handful of times. The chain combines TRBV9 with TRBJ2-3; D remains unclear. The CDR3 consists of 12 residues. V was clipped by 4 bases and J by 4 bases, with 7 bases between them. CDR1 is SGDLS, CDR2 YYNGEE, per germline. The CDR3, as DNA: TGTGCCAGCAGCCCTTACGCAGATACGCAGTATTTT. This gives the protein CASSPYADTQYF.

This chain connects TRBV2 to TRBJ2-5, with D maybe TRBD1 (5 bases). V was trimmed by 6 bases and J by 1 base, leaving 15 bases between them. Germline values: CDR1 SNHLY, CDR2 FYNNEI. This CDR3 has 15 residues. The CDR3 spells CASRGPRGGQETQYF. CDR3 DNA sequence: TGTGCCAGCAGGGGCCCTAGGGGCGGCCAAGAGACCCAGTACTTC.